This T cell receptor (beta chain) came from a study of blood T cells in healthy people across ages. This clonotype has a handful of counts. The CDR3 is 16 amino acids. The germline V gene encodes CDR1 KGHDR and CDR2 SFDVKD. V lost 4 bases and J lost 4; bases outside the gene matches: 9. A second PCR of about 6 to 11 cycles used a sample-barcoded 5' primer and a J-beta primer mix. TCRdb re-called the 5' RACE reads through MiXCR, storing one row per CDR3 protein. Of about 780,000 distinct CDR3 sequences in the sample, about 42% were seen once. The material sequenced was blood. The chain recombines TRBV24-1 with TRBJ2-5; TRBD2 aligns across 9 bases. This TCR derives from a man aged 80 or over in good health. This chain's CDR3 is CATSDPGSGRIETQYF. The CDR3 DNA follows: TGTGCCACCAGTGACCCGGGGAGCGGGAGGATAGAGACCCAGTACTTC.